This T cell receptor beta chain emerged from a study of blood T cell repertoires in COVID-19. Germline V lookup: CDR1 GTSNPN, CDR2 SVGIG (reference sequence). V lost 3 bases, J lost 11 bases, and 17 bases lay in between. This CDR3 has 13 amino acids. Clones were read by immunoSEQ multiplex PCR, and TCRdb kept only the in-frame ones, dropping some. This sample yields around 240,000 clones, of which 86% are seen a single time; 2% to 2.5% belongs to the top ten. This clone was seen a single time. The sequenced sample was PBMCs or T cells enriched from blood (not recorded which). The gene calls are TRBV30 and TRBJ1-5; no clear D gene. The receptor was isolated from a woman aged 50 to 65 who had recovered from COVID-19. The CDR3 nucleotides are TGTGCCTGGAGCGGGTCGGGCCGCGGGACCCAGCATTTT. It is translated as CAWSGSGRGTQHF.